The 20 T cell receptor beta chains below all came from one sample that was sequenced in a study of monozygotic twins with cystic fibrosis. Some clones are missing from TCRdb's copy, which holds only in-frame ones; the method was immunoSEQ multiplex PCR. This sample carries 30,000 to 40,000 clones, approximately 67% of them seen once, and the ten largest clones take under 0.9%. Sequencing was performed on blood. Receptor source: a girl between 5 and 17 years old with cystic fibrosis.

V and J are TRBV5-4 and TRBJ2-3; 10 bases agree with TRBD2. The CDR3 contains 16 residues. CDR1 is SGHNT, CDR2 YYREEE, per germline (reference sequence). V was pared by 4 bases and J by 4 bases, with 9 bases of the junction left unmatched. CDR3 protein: CASSGPSGSLPDTQYF. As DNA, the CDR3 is TGTGCCAGCAGCGGACCTAGCGGGAGCCTCCCAGATACGCAGTATTTT.

The CDR3 bases are TGCGCCAGCAGCTTGGGAGTTTGGGGGAACATCATGGGTGAGCAGTTCTTC. Translated, it gives CASSLGVWGNIMGEQFF. The V call is TRBV5-1, the J call TRBJ2-1; perhaps D is TRBD1 or TRBD2 (5 bases each). V lost 0 bases, J lost 9 bases, and 22 bases lay in between. Germline CDR1 and CDR2: SGHRS and YFSETQ. CDR3 length: 17 amino acids.

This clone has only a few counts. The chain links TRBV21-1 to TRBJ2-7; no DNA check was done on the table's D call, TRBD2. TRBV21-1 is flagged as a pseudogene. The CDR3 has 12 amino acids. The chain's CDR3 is CASSKPGCEQYF. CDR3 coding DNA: TGTGCCAGCAGCAAACCCGGGTGTGAGCAGTACTTC.

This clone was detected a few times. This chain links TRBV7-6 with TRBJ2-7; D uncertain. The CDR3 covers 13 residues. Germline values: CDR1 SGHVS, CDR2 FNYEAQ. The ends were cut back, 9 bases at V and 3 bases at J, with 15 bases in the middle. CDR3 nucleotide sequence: TGTGCCAGTATCACGTATGCGGTCTACGAGCAGTACTTC. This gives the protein CASITYAVYEQYF.

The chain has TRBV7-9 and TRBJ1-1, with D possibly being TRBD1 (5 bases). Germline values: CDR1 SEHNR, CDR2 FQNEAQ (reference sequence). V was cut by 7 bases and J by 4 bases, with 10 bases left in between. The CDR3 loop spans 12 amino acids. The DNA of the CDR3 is TGTGCCAGCAATAAAAGGGGCACTGAAGCTTTCTTT. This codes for CASNKRGTEAFF.

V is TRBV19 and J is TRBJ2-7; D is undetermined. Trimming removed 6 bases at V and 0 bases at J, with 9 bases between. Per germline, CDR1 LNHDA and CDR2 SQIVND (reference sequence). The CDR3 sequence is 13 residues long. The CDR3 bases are TGTGCCAGTAGCCCAGGTGGCTCCTACGAGCAGTACTTC. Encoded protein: CASSPGGSYEQYF.

The CDR3 DNA reads TGCGCCAGCAGCCAAGGGTGGGGGGCAGCGGCCACAGATACGCAGTATTTT. This gives the protein CASSQGWGAAATDTQYF. The chain combines TRBV4-3 with TRBJ2-3, with D perhaps TRBD1 or TRBD2 (6 bases each). V was shortened by 1 base and J by 2 bases, with 16 bases between the two germline ends. The CDR3 runs 17 residues. CDR1 and CDR2 (germline): LGHNA, YSLEER.

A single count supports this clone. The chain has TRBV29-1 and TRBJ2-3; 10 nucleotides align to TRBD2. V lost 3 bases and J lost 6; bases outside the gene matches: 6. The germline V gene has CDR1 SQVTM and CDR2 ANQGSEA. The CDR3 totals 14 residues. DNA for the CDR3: TGCAGCGTTGATGGTCTAGCGGGAGCGGATACGCAGTATTTT. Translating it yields CSVDGLAGADTQYF.

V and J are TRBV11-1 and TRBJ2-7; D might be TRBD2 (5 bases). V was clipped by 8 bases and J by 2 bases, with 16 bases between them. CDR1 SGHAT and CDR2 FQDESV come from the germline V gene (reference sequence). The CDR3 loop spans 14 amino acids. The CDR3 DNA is TGTGCCAGCCGCCGGGGATCCCAAGCCTACGAGCAGTACGTC. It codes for CASRRGSQAYEQYV.

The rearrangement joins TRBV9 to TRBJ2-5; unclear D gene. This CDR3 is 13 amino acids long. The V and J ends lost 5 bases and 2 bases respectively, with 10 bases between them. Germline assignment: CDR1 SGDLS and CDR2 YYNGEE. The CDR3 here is CASSKRVQETQYF. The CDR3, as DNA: TGTGCCAGCAGTAAGCGCGTGCAAGAGACCCAGTACTTC. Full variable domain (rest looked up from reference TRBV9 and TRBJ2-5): DSGVTQTPKHLITATGQRVTLRCSPRSGDLSVYWYQQSLDQGLQFLIQYYNGEERAKGNILERFSAQQFPDLHSELNLSSLELGDSALYFCASSKRVQETQYFGPGTRLLVL.

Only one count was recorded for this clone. CDR3 DNA sequence: TGTGCCAGCAGCGTAGTGGCGGGAGGGCCATTGGATACGCAGTATTTT. Translated, it gives CASSVVAGGPLDTQYF. The rearrangement joins TRBV9 to TRBJ2-3, with 9 nucleotides matching TRBD2. V trimming: 0 bases; J trimming: 6 bases; junction bases outside the gene matches: 8. This CDR3 spans 16 amino acids. Germline values: CDR1 SGDLS, CDR2 YYNGEE.

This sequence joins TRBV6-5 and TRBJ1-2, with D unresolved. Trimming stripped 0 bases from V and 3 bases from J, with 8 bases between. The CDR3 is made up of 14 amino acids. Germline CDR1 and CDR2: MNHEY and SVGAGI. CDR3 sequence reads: CASSYSKEYYGYTF. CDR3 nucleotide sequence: TGTGCCAGCAGTTACTCGAAAGAATACTATGGCTACACCTTC.

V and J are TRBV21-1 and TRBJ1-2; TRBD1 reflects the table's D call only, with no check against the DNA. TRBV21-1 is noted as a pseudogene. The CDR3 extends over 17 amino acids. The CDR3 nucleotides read TGTGCCAGCAGCAAAGTTCCCTCGGGACAGCCAAACTATGGCTACACCTTC. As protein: CASSKVPSGQPNYGYTF.

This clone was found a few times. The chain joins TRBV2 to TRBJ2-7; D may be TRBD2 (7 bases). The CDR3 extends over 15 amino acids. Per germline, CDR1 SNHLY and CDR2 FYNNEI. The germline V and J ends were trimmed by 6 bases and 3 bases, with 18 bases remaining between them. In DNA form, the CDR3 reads TGTGCCAGCAGATCCCTGTGGGGGGGCCGCTACGAGCAGTACTTC. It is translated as CASRSLWGGRYEQYF.

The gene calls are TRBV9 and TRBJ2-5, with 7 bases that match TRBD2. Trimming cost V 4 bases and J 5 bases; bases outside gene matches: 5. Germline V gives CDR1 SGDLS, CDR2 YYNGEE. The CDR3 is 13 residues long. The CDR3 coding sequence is TGTGCCAGCAGCCGAATGGGGGGGGAGACCCAGTACTTC. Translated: CASSRMGGETQYF.

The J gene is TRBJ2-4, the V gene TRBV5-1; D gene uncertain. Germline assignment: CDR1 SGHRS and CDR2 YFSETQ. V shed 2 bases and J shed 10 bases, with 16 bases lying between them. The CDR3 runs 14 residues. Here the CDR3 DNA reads TGCGCCAGCAGCTTATCAAGACCCCCCGTAATTCAGTACTTC. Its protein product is CASSLSRPPVIQYF.

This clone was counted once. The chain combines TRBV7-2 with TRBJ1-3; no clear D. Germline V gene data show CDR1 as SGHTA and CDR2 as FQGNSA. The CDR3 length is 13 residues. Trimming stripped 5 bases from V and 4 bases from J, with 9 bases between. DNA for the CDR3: TGTGCCAGCAGCCTTCTGCCCGGAAACACCATATATTTT. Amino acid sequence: CASSLLPGNTIYF. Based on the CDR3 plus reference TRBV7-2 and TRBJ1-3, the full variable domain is GAGVSQSPSNKVTEKGKDVELRCDPISGHTALYWYRQSLGQGLEFLIYFQGNSAPDKSGLPSDRFSAERTGGSVSTLTIQRTQQEDSAVYLCASSLLPGNTIYFGEGSWLTVV.

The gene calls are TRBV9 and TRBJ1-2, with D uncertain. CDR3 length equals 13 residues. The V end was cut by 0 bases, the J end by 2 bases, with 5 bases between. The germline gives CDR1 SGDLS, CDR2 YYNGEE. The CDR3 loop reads CASSVGGNYGYTF. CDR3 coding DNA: TGTGCCAGCAGCGTAGGCGGAAACTATGGCTACACCTTC. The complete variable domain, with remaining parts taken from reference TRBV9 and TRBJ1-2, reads DSGVTQTPKHLITATGQRVTLRCSPRSGDLSVYWYQQSLDQGLQFLIQYYNGEERAKGNILERFSAQQFPDLHSELNLSSLELGDSALYFCASSVGGNYGYTFGSGTRLTVV.

The chain's CDR3 is CASSWNSDTQYF. CDR3 in DNA: TGTGCCAGCAGCTGGAACAGCGATACGCAGTATTTT. The chain has TRBV7-2 and TRBJ2-3; D gene unclear. Trimming took 4 bases from V and 6 from J, leaving 8 bases between them. This CDR3 region has 12 residues. The germline V gene encodes CDR1 SGHTA and CDR2 FQGNSA.

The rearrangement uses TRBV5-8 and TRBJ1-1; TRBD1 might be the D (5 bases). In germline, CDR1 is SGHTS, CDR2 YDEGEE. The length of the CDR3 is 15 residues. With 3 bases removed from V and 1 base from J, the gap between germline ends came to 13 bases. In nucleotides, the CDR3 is TGTGCCAGCAGCTCTACACGGGGCACGAACACTGAAGCTTTCTTT. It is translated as CASSSTRGTNTEAFF.